Presented here are 15 T cell receptor beta chains from one specimen sequenced in a study of PD-1 blockade in mismatch repair-deficient tumors. Produced via immunoSEQ multiplex PCR; TCRdb's table is partial and in-frame only. The sample lists tens of thousands of clones, 70% to 90% seen once, with about a sixth in the top ten. The material was peripheral blood, obtained 2 weeks after starting pembrolizumab. Every receptor here comes from an adult with mismatch repair-deficient cancer.

The chain carries TRBV13 and TRBJ2-2; 8 nucleotides align to TRBD1. The CDR3 covers 16 residues. Germline values: CDR1 PRHDT, CDR2 FYEKMQ (reference sequence). The V segment lost 2 bases and the J segment 0 bases; nucleotides outside the gene matches: 2. The CDR3 DNA sequence: TGTGCCAGCAGCTTACCGGGACAGGCGAACACCGGGGAGCTGTTTTTT. Translated, it gives CASSLPGQANTGELFF.

V gene TRBV28 combines with J gene TRBJ2-7; 8 bases match TRBD2. The CDR3 contains 15 residues. Germline CDR1 and CDR2: MDHEN and SYDVKM. The J segment lost 2 bases and the V segment lost 2 bases, leaving 5 bases of the junction unmatched. CDR3 loop: CASSLGAGVTYEQYF. As DNA, the CDR3 is TGTGCCAGCAGTTTAGGAGCGGGAGTAACCTACGAGCAGTACTTC.

The rearrangement uses TRBV6-5 and TRBJ2-1, with 10 bases aligning to TRBD2. The germline V gene has CDR1 MNHEY and CDR2 SVGAGI. The CDR3 has 15 residues. The V and J ends lost 6 bases and 12 bases, in that order; junction bases with no gene match: 14. The CDR3 loop is CASSSPSGGGVGQFF. The CDR3 nucleotides are TGTGCCAGCAGCTCCCCTAGCGGGGGTGGGGTCGGGCAGTTCTTC.

This chain joins TRBV6-5 and TRBJ1-3; D not certain. The CDR3 runs 15 residues. Trimming pared 4 bases from V and 0 bases from J, leaving 10 bases between. Germline V gene sequence: CDR1 MNHEY, CDR2 SVGAGI. CDR3 region: CASSLVPVSGNTIYF. The CDR3 DNA reads TGTGCCAGCAGTTTAGTCCCTGTCTCTGGAAACACCATATATTTT.

The V gene is TRBV5-4, the J gene TRBJ2-1, with a tentative D call TRBD2 (6 bases). Trimming stripped 0 bases from V and 4 bases from J, with 11 bases between. Germline assignment: CDR1 SGHNT and CDR2 YYREEE (reference sequence). This CDR3 comprises 15 residues. The CDR3 here is CASSLGGTGYNEQFF. The CDR3, as DNA: TGTGCCAGCAGCTTGGGTGGGACTGGGTACAATGAGCAGTTCTTC.

This clone came up once. The rearrangement links TRBV27 to TRBJ2-2; a possible D gene is TRBD2 (6 bases). The V end was cut by 0 bases, the J end by 4 bases, with 12 bases between. The CDR3 runs to 16 residues. Per the germline V gene, CDR1 is MNHEY and CDR2 is SMNVEV (reference sequence). CDR3 in amino acids: CASSLSVGGSTGELFF. For the CDR3, the DNA is TGTGCCAGCAGTTTATCCGTCGGGGGATCCACCGGGGAGCTGTTTTTT.

The V gene is TRBV30, the J gene TRBJ1-1; possible D gene TRBD1, 6 bases. The CDR3 is made up of 13 amino acids. CDR1 is GTSNPN, CDR2 SVGIG, per germline (reference sequence). The V end was cut by 3 bases, the J end by 0 bases, with 8 bases between. The CDR3 loop reads CAWRGQLNTEAFF. The DNA of the CDR3 is TGTGCCTGGAGGGGACAACTGAACACTGAAGCTTTCTTT.

V usage is TRBV20-1 and J usage is TRBJ2-1; no reliable D call. Deletions cut 6 bases from V and 6 bases from J, with 9 bases between. Germline CDR1 is DFQATT and CDR2 is SNEGSKA (reference sequence). The CDR3 is made up of 11 amino acids. The CDR3 nucleotides are TGCAGTGCGCCTTTAATCAATGAGCAGTTCTTC. It codes for CSAPLINEQFF.

The chain carries TRBV11-3 and TRBJ2-7; possible D gene TRBD2, 6 bases. CDR3 size: 15 residues. Deletions cut 5 bases from V and 3 bases from J, with 17 bases between. In germline, CDR1 is SGHNT, CDR2 YENEEA. The DNA for the CDR3 is TGTGCCAGCAGCCCCAGCGGGTCGCGGGTCTACGAGCAGTACTTC. It is translated as CASSPSGSRVYEQYF.

The V and J genes are TRBV5-1 and TRBJ2-7; 7 nucleotides align to TRBD1. This CDR3 contains 15 residues. V trimming: 4 bases; J trimming: 4 bases; junction bases outside the gene matches: 11. Germline loops: CDR1 SGHRS, CDR2 YFSETQ. CDR3 protein: CASSGGQSTTYEQYF. In nucleotides, the CDR3 is TGCGCCAGCAGCGGGGGACAGTCGACCACGTACGAGCAGTACTTC.

J is TRBJ2-2 and V is TRBV27; D remains unclear. This CDR3 is built from 13 residues. The V gene's germline CDR1 is MNHEY and CDR2 SMNVEV (reference sequence). Trimming removed 0 bases from V and 6 bases from J, with 5 bases in between. The CDR3 sequence: CASSLSNPGELFF. For the CDR3, the DNA is TGTGCCAGCAGTTTATCGAATCCCGGGGAGCTGTTTTTT.

The rearrangement joins TRBV4-3 to TRBJ2-6; D not certain. The V and J ends lost 3 bases and 1 base respectively, with 10 bases between them. Germline V gene data show CDR1 as LGHNA and CDR2 as YSLEER. The CDR3 is 16 amino acids. In DNA, the CDR3 is TGCGCCAGCAGCCAGTTGTGGTGGTCTGGGGCCAACGTCCTGACTTTC. It codes for CASSQLWWSGANVLTF.

The chain recombines TRBV27 with TRBJ1-1; 8 nucleotides line up with TRBD1. CDR3 size: 20 residues. V was clipped by 5 bases and J by 1 base; unmatched bases: 21. From germline, CDR1 is MNHEY and CDR2 SMNVEV (reference sequence). The CDR3 DNA is TGTGCCAGCAGTCTTCGCGGCAGGGGGCTAGTCCGCTTCCAGAACACTGAAGCTTTCTTT. This sequence encodes CASSLRGRGLVRFQNTEAFF.

The chain combines TRBV6-5 with TRBJ1-2; D not resolved. V dropped 6 bases and J dropped 6 bases, with 14 bases sitting between them. This CDR3 spans 13 amino acids. Per the germline V gene, CDR1 is MNHEY and CDR2 is SVGAGI. CDR3 residues: CASRPGGSDGYTF. CDR3 DNA sequence: TGTGCCAGCAGACCGGGAGGCAGCGATGGCTACACCTTC.

The CDR3 spells CASSLQGGVQETQYF. CDR3 DNA: TGTGCCAGCAGCCTACAGGGGGGTGTCCAAGAGACCCAGTACTTC. The chain employs TRBV11-2 and TRBJ2-5; 8 bases agree with TRBD1. The CDR3 spans 15 residues. Germline CDR1 reads SGHAT; CDR2 reads FQNNGV. The V gene end was trimmed by 5 bases and the J gene end by 1 base; junction bases not matched to a gene: 6. The whole variable domain, filled in from reference TRBV11-2 and TRBJ2-5, reads EAGVAQSPRYKIIEKRQSVAFWCNPISGHATLYWYQQILGQGPKLLIQFQNNGVVDDSQLPKDRFSAERLKGVDSTLKIQPAKLEDSAVYLCASSLQGGVQETQYFGPGTRLLVL.